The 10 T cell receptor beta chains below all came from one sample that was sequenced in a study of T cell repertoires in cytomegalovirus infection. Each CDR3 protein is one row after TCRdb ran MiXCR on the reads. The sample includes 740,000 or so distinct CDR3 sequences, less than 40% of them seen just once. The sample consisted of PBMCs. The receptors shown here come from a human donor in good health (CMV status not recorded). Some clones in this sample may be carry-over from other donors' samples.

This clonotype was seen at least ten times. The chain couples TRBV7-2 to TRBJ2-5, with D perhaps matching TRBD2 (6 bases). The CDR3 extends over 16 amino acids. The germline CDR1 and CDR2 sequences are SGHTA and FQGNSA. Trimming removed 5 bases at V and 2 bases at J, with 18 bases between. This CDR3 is CASSTTLAKGQETQYF. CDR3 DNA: TGTGCCAGCAGCACAACTCTAGCGAAAGGACAAGAGACCCAGTACTTC.

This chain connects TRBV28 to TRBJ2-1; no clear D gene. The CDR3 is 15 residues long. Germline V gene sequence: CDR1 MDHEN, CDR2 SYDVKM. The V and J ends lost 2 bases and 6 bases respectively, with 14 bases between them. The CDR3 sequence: CASSLVKEIGNEQFF. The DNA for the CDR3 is TGTGCCAGCAGTTTAGTAAAGGAGATTGGCAATGAGCAGTTCTTC.

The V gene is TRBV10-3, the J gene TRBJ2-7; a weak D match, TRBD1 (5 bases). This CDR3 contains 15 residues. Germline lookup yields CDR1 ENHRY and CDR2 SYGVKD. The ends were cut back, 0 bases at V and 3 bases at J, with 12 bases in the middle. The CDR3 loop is CAISESGEPYYEQYF. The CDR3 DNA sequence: TGTGCCATCAGTGAGTCAGGGGAACCCTACTACGAGCAGTACTTC.

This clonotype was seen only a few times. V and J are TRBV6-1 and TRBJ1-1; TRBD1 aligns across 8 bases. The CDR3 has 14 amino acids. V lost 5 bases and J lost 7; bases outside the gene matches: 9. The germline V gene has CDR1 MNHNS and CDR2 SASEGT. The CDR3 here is CASSPGTGHSEAFF. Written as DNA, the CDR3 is TGTGCCAGCAGTCCGGGGACAGGACACAGTGAAGCTTTCTTT.

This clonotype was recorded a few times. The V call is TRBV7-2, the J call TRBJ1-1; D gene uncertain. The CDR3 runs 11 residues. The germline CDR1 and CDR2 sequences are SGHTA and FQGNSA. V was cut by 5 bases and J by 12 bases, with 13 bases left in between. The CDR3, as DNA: TGTGCCAGCAGCCGCCAGGATAGTCCTTTCTTT. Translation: CASSRQDSPFF. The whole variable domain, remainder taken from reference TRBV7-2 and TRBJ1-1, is GAGVSQSPSNKVTEKGKDVELRCDPISGHTALYWYRQSLGQGLEFLIYFQGNSAPDKSGLPSDRFSAERTGGSVSTLTIQRTQQEDSAVYLCASSRQDSPFFGQGTRLTVV.

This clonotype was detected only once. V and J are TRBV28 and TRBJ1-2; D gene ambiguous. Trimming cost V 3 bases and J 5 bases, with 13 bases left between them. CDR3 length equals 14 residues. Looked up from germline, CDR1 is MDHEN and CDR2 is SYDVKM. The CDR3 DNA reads TGTGCCAGCAGTTTCGGGCAATGGGGTTATGGCTACACCTTC. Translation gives CASSFGQWGYGYTF.

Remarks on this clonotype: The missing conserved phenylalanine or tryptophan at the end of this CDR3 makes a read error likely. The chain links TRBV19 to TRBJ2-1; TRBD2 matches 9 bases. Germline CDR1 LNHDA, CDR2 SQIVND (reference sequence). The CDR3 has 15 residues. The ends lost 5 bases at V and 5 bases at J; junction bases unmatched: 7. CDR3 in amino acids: CASSRSASGDNEQFL. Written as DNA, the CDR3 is TGTGCCAGTAGTCGGTCGGCTAGCGGGGACAATGAGCAGTTCTTA.

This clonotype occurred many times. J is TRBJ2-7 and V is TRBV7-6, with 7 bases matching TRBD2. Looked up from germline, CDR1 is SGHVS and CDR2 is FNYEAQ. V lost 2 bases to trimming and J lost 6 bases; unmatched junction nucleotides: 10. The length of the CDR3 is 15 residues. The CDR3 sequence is CASSLNTRLAGEQYF. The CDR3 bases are TGTGCCAGCAGCTTAAATACGAGACTAGCAGGCGAGCAGTACTTC.

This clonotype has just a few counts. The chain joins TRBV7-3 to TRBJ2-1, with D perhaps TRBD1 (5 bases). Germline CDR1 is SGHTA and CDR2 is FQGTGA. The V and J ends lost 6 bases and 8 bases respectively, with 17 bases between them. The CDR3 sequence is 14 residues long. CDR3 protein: CASSLAKGMDEQFF. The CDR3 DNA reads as TGTGCCAGCAGTCTTGCCAAGGGGATGGATGAGCAGTTCTTC.

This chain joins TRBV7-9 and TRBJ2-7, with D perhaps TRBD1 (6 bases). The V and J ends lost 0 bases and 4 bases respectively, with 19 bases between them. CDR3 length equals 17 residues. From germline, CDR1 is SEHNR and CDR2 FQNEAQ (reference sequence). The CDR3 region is CASSLAAWGRASYEQYF. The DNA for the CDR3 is TGTGCCAGCAGCTTAGCCGCCTGGGGGCGAGCGTCTTACGAGCAGTACTTC.